The clone carrying this T cell receptor beta chain was found once. The antigen remains unidentified. This sample is drawn from a study of early T cells in non-severe SARS-CoV-2 infection. Study-level background: Whole-blood bulk RNA, unsorted, was sequenced, and chains were unpaired. Study-wide points: VDJdb matches were skewed toward anti-spike CD8 T cell responses.

Individual cDNA molecules received unique molecular identifiers. TCRdb re-called the 5' RACE reads through MiXCR, storing one row per CDR3 protein. Seen here are roughly 80,000 distinct CDR3 sequences, over 13% observed once, and the top ten hold 3% to 3.5%. In germline, CDR1 is DFQATT, CDR2 SNEGSKA (reference sequence). CDR3 length: 15 amino acids. V lost 6 bases, J lost 7 bases, and 22 bases lay in between. The gene calls are TRBV20-1 and TRBJ2-1; D is unclear. The sequence derives from an adult who was a healthcare worker with PCR-confirmed SARS-CoV-2 infection or an uninfected control (not recorded which). The sample taken for sequencing was whole blood. The DNA for the CDR3 is TGCAGTGCCCATGGGCCCTACTCCGGTGGGAATGAGCAGTTCTTC. Translation gives CSAHGPYSGGNEQFF.